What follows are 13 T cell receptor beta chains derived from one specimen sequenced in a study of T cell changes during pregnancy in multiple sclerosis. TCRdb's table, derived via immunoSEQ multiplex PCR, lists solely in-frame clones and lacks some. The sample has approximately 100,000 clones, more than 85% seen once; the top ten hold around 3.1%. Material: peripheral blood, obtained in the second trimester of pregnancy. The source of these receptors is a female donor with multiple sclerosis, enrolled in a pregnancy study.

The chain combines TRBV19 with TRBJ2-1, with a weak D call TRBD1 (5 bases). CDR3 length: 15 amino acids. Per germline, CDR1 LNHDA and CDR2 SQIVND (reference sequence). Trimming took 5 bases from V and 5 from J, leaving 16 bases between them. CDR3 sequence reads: CASSSTRQGHNEQFF. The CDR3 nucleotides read TGTGCCAGTAGTTCAACCAGGCAGGGCCACAATGAGCAGTTCTTC.

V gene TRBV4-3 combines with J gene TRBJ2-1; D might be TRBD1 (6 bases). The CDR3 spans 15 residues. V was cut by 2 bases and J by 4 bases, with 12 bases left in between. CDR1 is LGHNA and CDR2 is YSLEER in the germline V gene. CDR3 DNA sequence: TGCGCCAGCAGCCAACCCGGACAGAGTTACAATGAGCAGTTCTTC. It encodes CASSQPGQSYNEQFF.

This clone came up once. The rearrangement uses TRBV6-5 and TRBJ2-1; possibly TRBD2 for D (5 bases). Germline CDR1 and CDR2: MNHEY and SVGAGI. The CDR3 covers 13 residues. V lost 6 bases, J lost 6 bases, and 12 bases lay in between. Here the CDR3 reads CASRPLTSNEQFF. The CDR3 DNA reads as TGTGCCAGCAGACCTCTAACTAGCAATGAGCAGTTCTTC.

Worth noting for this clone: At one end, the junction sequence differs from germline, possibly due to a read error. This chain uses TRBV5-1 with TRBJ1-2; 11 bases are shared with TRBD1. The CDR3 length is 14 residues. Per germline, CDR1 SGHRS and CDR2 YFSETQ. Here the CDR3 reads CASSFGPGQGVLGF. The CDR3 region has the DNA TGCGCCAGCAGCTTCGGACCGGGACAGGGGGTTTTAGGCTTC.

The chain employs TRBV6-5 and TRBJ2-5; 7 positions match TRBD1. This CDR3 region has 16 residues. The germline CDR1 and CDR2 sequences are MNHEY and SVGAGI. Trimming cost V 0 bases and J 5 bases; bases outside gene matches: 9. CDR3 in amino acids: CASSYSRGLRGETQYF. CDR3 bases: TGTGCCAGCAGTTACTCGAGGGGGCTGAGGGGGGAGACCCAGTACTTC.

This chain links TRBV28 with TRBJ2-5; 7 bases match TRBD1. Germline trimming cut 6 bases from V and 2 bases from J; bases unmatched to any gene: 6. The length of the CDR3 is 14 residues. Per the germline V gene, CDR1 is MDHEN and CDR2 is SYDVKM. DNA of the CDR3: TGTGCCAGCAGACCTCAGGGGGAGCAAGAGACCCAGTACTTC. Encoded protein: CASRPQGEQETQYF. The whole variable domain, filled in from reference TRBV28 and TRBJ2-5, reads DVKVTQSSRYLVKRTGEKVFLECVQDMDHENMFWYRQDPGLGLRLIYFSYDVKMKEKGDIPEGYSVSREKKERFSLILESASTNQTSMYLCASRPQGEQETQYFGPGTRLLVL.

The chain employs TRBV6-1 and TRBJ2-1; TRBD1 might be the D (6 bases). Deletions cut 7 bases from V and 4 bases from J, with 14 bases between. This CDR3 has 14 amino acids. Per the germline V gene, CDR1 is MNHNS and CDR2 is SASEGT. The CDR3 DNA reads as TGTGCCAGCAACATACAGGGTGTGTACAATGAGCAGTTCTTC. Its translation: CASNIQGVYNEQFF.

CDR3 in amino acids: CASSQDYQGRETQYF. CDR3 nucleotide sequence: TGTGCCAGCAGCCAAGATTACCAGGGTCGAGAGACCCAGTACTTC. The gene calls are TRBV4-2 and TRBJ2-5, with D possibly being TRBD1 (5 bases). Trimming left V 0 bases short and J 4 bases short, with 12 bases between. The CDR3 is 15 amino acids. CDR1 is LGHNA and CDR2 is YNFKEQ in the germline V gene.

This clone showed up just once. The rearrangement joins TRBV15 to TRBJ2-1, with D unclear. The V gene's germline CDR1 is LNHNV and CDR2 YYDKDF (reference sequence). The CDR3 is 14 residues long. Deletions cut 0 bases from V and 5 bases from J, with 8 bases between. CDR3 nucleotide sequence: TGTGCCACCAGCAGAGATGGGCCGGACAATGAGCAGTTCTTC. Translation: CATSRDGPDNEQFF.

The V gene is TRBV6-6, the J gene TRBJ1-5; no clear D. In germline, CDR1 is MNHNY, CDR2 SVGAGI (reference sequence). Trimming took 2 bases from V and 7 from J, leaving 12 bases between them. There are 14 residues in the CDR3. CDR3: CASSYRVSNQPQHF. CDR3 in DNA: TGTGCCAGCAGTTACCGAGTTTCCAACCAGCCCCAGCATTTT.

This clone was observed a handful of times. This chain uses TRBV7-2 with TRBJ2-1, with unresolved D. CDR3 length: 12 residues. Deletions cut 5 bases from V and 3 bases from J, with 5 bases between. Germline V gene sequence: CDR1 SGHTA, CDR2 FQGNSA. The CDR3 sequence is CASSASYNEQFF. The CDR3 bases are TGTGCCAGCAGCGCTAGCTACAATGAGCAGTTCTTC.

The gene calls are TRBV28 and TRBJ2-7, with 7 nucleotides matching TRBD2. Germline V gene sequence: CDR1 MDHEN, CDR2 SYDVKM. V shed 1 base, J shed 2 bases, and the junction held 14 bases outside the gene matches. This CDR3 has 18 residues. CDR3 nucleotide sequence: TGTGCCAGCAGTTTATACCCCGCCGTGCTAGCGGCTACCTACGAGCAGTACTTC. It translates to CASSLYPAVLAATYEQYF.

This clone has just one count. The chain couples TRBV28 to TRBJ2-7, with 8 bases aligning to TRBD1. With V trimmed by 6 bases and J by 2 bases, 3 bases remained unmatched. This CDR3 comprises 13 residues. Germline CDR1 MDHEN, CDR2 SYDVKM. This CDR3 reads CASRRTGTYEQYF. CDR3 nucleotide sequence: TGTGCCAGCAGACGGACAGGGACCTACGAGCAGTACTTC.